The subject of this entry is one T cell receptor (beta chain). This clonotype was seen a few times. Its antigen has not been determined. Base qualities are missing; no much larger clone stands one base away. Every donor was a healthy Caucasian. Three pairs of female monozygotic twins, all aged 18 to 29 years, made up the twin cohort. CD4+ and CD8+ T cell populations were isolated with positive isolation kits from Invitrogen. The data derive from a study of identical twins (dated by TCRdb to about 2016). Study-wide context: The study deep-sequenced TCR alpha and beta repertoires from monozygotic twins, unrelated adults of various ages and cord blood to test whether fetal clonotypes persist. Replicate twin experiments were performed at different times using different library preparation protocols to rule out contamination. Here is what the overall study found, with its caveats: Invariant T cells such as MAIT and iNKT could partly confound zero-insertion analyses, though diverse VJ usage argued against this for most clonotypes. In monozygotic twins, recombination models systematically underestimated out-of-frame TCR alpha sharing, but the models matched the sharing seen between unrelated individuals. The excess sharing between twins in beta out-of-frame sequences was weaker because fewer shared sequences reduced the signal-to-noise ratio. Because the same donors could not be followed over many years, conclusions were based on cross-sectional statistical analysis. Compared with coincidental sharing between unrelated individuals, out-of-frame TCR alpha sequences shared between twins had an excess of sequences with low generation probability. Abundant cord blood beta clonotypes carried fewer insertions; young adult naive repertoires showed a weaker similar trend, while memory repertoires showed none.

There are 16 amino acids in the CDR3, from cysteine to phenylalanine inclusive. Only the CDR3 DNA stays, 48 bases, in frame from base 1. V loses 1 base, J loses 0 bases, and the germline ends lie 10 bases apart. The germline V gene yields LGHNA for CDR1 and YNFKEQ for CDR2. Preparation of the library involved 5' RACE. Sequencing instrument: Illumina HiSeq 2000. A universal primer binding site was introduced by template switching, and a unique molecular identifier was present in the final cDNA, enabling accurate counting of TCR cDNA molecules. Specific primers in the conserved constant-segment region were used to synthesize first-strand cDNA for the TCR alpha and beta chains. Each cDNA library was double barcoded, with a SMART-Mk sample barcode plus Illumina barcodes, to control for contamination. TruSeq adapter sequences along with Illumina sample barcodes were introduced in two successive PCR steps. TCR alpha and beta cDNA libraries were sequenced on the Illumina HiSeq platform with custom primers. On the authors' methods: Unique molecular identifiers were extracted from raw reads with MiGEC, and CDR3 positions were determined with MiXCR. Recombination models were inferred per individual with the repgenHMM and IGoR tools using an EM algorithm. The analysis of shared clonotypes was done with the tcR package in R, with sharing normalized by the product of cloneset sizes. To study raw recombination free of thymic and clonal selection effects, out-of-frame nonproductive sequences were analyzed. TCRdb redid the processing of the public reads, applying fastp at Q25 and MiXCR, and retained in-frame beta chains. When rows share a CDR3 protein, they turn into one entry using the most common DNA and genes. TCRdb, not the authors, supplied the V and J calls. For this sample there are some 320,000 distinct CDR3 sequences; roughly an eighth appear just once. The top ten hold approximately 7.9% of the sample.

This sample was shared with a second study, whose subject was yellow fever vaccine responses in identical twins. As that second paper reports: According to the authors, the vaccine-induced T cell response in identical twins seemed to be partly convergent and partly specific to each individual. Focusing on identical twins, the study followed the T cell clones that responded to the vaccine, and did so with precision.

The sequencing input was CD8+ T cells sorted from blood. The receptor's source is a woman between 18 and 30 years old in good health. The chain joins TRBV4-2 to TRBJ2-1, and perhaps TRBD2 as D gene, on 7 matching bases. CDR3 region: CASSQGGGFSYNEQFF. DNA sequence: TGTGCCAGCAGCCAAGGCGGGGGCTTCTCCTACAATGAGCAGTTCTTC.